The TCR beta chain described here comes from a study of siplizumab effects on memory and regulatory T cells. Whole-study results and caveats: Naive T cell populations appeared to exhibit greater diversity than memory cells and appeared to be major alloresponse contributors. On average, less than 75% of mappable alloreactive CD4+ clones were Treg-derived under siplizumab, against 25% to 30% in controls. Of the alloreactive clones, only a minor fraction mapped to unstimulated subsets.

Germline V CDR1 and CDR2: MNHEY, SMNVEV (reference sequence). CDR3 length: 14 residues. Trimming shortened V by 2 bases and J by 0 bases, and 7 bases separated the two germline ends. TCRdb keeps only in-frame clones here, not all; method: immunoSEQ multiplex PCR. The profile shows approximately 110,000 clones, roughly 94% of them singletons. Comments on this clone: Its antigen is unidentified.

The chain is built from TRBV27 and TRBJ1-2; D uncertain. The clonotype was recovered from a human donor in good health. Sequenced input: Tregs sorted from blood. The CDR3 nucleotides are TGTGCCAGCAGTTTACAGAGTTCTAACTATGGCTACACCTTC. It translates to CASSLQSSNYGYTF.